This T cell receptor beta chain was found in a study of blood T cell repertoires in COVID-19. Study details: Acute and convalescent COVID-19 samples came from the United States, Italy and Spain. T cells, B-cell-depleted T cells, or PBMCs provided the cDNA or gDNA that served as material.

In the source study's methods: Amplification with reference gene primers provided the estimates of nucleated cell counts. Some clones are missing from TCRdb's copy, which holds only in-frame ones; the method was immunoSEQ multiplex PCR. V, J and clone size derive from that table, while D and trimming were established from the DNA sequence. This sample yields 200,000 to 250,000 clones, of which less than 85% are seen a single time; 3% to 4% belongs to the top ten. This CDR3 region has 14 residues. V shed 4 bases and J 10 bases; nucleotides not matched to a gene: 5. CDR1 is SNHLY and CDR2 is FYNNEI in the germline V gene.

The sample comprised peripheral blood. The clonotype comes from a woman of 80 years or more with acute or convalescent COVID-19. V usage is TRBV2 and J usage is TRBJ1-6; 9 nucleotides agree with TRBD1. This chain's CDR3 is CASSGDRANSPLHF. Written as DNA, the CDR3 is TGTGCCAGCAGTGGGGACAGGGCGAACTCACCCCTCCACTTT.